Below, 29 T cell receptor beta chains from the same sample are listed, as sequenced in a study of blood T cell repertoires in COVID-19. Measured with immunoSEQ multiplex PCR; TCRdb has only the in-frame clones, and not every one. Of about 160,000 clones listed, approximately 88% are singletons. The sample taken for sequencing was peripheral blood. Every receptor here comes from a woman aged 80 or over with active or convalescent COVID-19.

The J gene is TRBJ2-1, the V gene TRBV6-2 or TRBV6-3, with D possibly TRBD2 on 7 matching bases. This CDR3 is built from 16 residues. Germline values: CDR1 MNHEY, CDR2 SVGEGT. Trimming shortened V by 4 bases and J by 0 bases, and 13 bases separated the two germline ends. Here the CDR3 DNA reads TGTGCCAGCAGTTCCGGCGGGGGCCGCTCCTACAATGAGCAGTTCTTC. Translated, it gives CASSSGGGRSYNEQFF.

In its sample, this clone was seen once. This chain links TRBV3-1 (or the pseudogene TRBV3-2) with TRBJ2-1; 8 bases align to TRBD1. J lost 9 bases, V lost 5 bases, and 9 bases had no gene match. CDR3 length: 14 residues. Germline V CDR1 and CDR2: LGHDT, YNNKEL (reference sequence). DNA of the CDR3: TGTGCCAGCAGCGACCACCCCGGGACAGGTGAGCAGTTCTTC. Translated: CASSDHPGTGEQFF.

The rearrangement joins TRBV19 to TRBJ2-3; TRBD1 agrees at 7 bases. Germline loops: CDR1 LNHDA, CDR2 SQIVND (reference sequence). V lost 5 bases, J lost 3 bases, and 5 bases stayed unmatched. CDR3 length: 14 residues. As DNA, the CDR3 is TGTGCCAGTAGTTTAGGGGGCGGAACAGATACGCAGTATTTT. It is translated as CASSLGGGTDTQYF.

The gene calls are TRBV12-3 or TRBV12-4 and TRBJ1-6, with D maybe TRBD1 (5 bases). V was shortened by 2 bases and J by 7 bases, with 6 bases between the two germline ends. The CDR3 runs to 13 residues. The CDR3 sequence is CASSLQGNSPLHF. DNA of the CDR3: TGTGCCAGCAGTTTACAGGGAAATTCACCCCTCCACTTT.

This clone was counted ten times or more. Other nucleotide sequences from this sample produce the same CDR3. The V and J genes are TRBV6-1 and TRBJ2-5, with D tentatively TRBD2 (5 bases). Germline V lookup: CDR1 MNHNS, CDR2 SASEGT. The CDR3 is 15 residues long. The V end was cut by 1 base, the J end by 4 bases, with 13 bases between. The DNA for the CDR3 is TGTGCCAGCAGTGAAGGGGCGGGTTTGGGAGAGACCCAGTACTTC. Protein: CASSEGAGLGETQYF.

V gene TRBV9 combines with J gene TRBJ2-3, with 13 nucleotides matching TRBD2. V lost 0 bases to trimming and J lost 2 bases; unmatched junction nucleotides: 3. Germline V lookup: CDR1 SGDLS, CDR2 YYNGEE. There are 17 residues in the CDR3. This CDR3 is CASSVGGTSGDTDTQYF. In nucleotides, the CDR3 is TGTGCCAGCAGCGTAGGTGGGACTAGCGGGGACACAGATACGCAGTATTTT.

The chain joins TRBV6-5 to TRBJ1-1, with a tentative D call TRBD1 (6 bases). Trimming took off 0 bases at V and 0 bases at J, with 11 bases between the two ends. The germline V gene encodes CDR1 MNHEY and CDR2 SVGAGI. The CDR3 is made up of 16 amino acids. CDR3 nucleotides: TGTGCCAGCAGTTACTCGGGGGCTCTTATGAACACTGAAGCTTTCTTT. Its translation: CASSYSGALMNTEAFF.

This clone was found once. V usage is TRBV6-5 and J usage is TRBJ2-5, with 7 bases identical to TRBD1. Per the germline V gene, CDR1 is MNHEY and CDR2 is SVGAGI. This CDR3 is 15 amino acids long. The J segment lost 2 bases and the V segment lost 8 bases, leaving 11 bases of the junction unmatched. CDR3 nucleotides: TGTGCCAGCCGTCGAGTAGGGGGCGGACAAGAGACCCAGTACTTC. It specifies CASRRVGGGQETQYF.

The rearrangement links TRBV7-2 to TRBJ2-1, with TRBD2 as a possible D gene (6 bases). The germline CDR1 and CDR2 sequences are SGHTA and FQGNSA. Trimming took off 2 bases at V and 4 bases at J, with 6 bases between the two ends. The CDR3 is made up of 13 amino acids. CDR3 protein: CASSLRGYNEQFF. CDR3 DNA: TGTGCCAGCAGCTTACGGGGGTACAATGAGCAGTTCTTC.

This chain links TRBV11-2 with TRBJ2-7; 11 positions match TRBD2. The CDR3 is made up of 19 amino acids. The V gene end was trimmed by 5 bases and the J gene end by 0 bases; junction bases not matched to a gene: 15. CDR1 is SGHAT, CDR2 FQNNGV, per germline. The CDR3 DNA follows: TGTGCCAGCAGCCTAGCCTCGGCTAGCGGGGGGCCAAGCTCCTACGAGCAGTACTTC. Translation: CASSLASASGGPSSYEQYF.

The gene calls are TRBV13 and TRBJ2-5; possibly TRBD2 for D (7 bases). CDR1 is PRHDT and CDR2 is FYEKMQ in the germline V gene (reference sequence). V shed 7 bases and J shed 6 bases, with 18 bases lying between them. The CDR3 totals 14 residues. The CDR3 nucleotides are TGTGCCAGCACCCAGTGGGGGGGGCTGAAGACCCAGTACTTC. Translating gives CASTQWGGLKTQYF.

The rearrangement joins TRBV11-2 to TRBJ2-7; D unclear. Germline CDR1 and CDR2: SGHAT and FQNNGV. There are 13 residues in the CDR3. V lost 0 bases, J lost 1 base, and 4 bases lay in between. Written as DNA, the CDR3 is TGTGCCAGCAGCTTAGACGTGTCCTACGAGCAGTACTTC. It codes for CASSLDVSYEQYF.

This chain connects TRBV5-1 to TRBJ1-3; D unresolved. The germline CDR1 and CDR2 sequences are SGHRS and YFSETQ. The CDR3 contains 15 residues. V was pared by 3 bases and J by 0 bases, with 10 bases between. This CDR3 reads CASSSTLSSGNTIYF. The DNA for the CDR3 is TGCGCCAGCAGCTCAACCCTGAGCTCTGGAAACACCATATATTTT.

CDR3 DNA sequence: TGTGCCACCAGCAGAGACCTCAACATGAACACTGAAGCTTTCTTT. Amino acid sequence: CATSRDLNMNTEAFF. This chain connects TRBV15 to TRBJ1-1; D ambiguous. The germline gives CDR1 LNHNV, CDR2 YYDKDF (reference sequence). The CDR3 consists of 15 residues. The V end was cut by 0 bases, the J end by 0 bases, with 8 bases between. Drawing the rest from reference TRBV15 and TRBJ1-1, the complete variable domain is DAMVIQNPRYQVTQFGKPVTLSCSQTLNHNVMYWYQQKSSQAPKLLFHYYDKDFNNEADTPDNFQSRRPNTSFCFLDIRSPGLGDTAMYLCATSRDLNMNTEAFFGQGTRLTVV.

The chain recombines TRBV5-1 with TRBJ2-1; 9 positions agree with TRBD1. Germline CDR1 reads SGHRS; CDR2 reads YFSETQ. The CDR3 totals 15 residues. The trim removed 4 bases at V and 5 bases at J, leaving 7 bases unmatched. The CDR3, as DNA: TGCGCCAGCAGCCTAACAGGGGGCCGCAACAATGAGCAGTTCTTC. This encodes CASSLTGGRNNEQFF.

The chain couples TRBV19 to TRBJ1-6; 7 bases agree with TRBD1. Germline trimming cut 6 bases from V and 4 bases from J; bases unmatched to any gene: 6. Germline V gives CDR1 LNHDA, CDR2 SQIVND (reference sequence). CDR3 length equals 15 residues. The CDR3, as DNA: TGTGCCAGTAGACCCCCGGGACAGTATAATTCACCCCTCCACTTT. Its protein is CASRPPGQYNSPLHF.

In this sample, this clone turned up once. The rearrangement links TRBV19 to TRBJ1-2; 7 bases align to TRBD1. The V gene end was trimmed by 5 bases and the J gene end by 4 bases; junction bases not matched to a gene: 1. The CDR3 is 12 amino acids. The germline CDR1 and CDR2 sequences are LNHDA and SQIVND (reference sequence). The CDR3 coding sequence is TGTGCCAGTAGTTCAGGGGGCTATGGCTACACCTTC. Residues: CASSSGGYGYTF.

This clone was observed a single time. The gene calls are TRBV2 and TRBJ2-1; possible D gene TRBD1, 5 bases. The CDR3 spans 13 residues. Germline-derived CDR1 and CDR2 are SNHLY and FYNNEI. The ends were cut back, 8 bases at V and 13 bases at J, with 21 bases in the middle. In DNA form, the CDR3 reads TGTGCCAGCGTCGAGGCCTCAGGGATATATCAGTTCTTC. As protein: CASVEASGIYQFF.

This chain connects TRBV6-1 to TRBJ1-1; 9 bases are shared with TRBD1. CDR1 is MNHNS and CDR2 is SASEGT in the germline V gene. This CDR3 is 16 amino acids long. V shed 1 base, J shed 9 bases, and the junction held 12 bases outside the gene matches. The CDR3 DNA reads TGTGCCAGCAGTGAAGGGAGAACAGGGGGCGCGGGGAAAGCTTTCTTT. Its translation is CASSEGRTGGAGKAFF.

In its sample, this clone was seen once. The gene calls are TRBV9 and TRBJ1-6, with 7 bases that match TRBD1. The CDR3 loop spans 17 amino acids. Germline V gives CDR1 SGDLS, CDR2 YYNGEE. The V and J ends lost 4 bases and 0 bases, in that order; junction bases with no gene match: 7. CDR3 in amino acids: CASSRDRVSSYNSPLHF. DNA of the CDR3: TGTGCCAGCAGCCGCGACAGGGTTAGCTCCTATAATTCACCCCTCCACTTT.

This rearrangement joins TRBV5-8 to TRBJ2-7, with unresolved D. The CDR3 covers 13 residues. V shed 4 bases and J shed 3 bases, with 11 bases lying between them. Germline CDR1 and CDR2: SGHTS and YDEGEE. CDR3 in amino acids: CASSPLGFYEQYF. CDR3 coding DNA: TGTGCCAGCAGCCCGCTAGGATTCTACGAGCAGTACTTC.

The gene calls are TRBV15 and TRBJ2-7; 8 positions match TRBD1. This CDR3 spans 15 amino acids. Trimming at V came to 5 bases and at J to 1 base, leaving 7 bases not matched to a gene. CDR1 and CDR2 (germline): LNHNV, YYDKDF (reference sequence). CDR3 sequence: CATSLGQAPSYEQYF. The CDR3 region has the DNA TGTGCCACCAGCCTGGGACAGGCTCCGTCCTACGAGCAGTACTTC.

J is TRBJ1-5 and V is TRBV6-4; a possible D gene is TRBD1 (6 bases). This CDR3 comprises 15 residues. Germline assignment: CDR1 MRHNA and CDR2 SNTAGT. Trimming cost V 4 bases and J 0 bases, with 10 bases left between them. CDR3 amino acids: CASSVPQGSNQPQHF. The CDR3 region has the DNA TGTGCCAGCAGTGTACCACAGGGTAGCAATCAGCCCCAGCATTTT.

This clone was seen just once. This chain connects TRBV12-5 to TRBJ2-3; a weak D match, TRBD1 (6 bases). The ends were cut back, 0 bases at V and 4 bases at J, with 14 bases in the middle. Per the germline V gene, CDR1 is LGHNT and CDR2 is FRNRAP. The CDR3 extends over 16 amino acids. The CDR3 is CASGLVASGVADTQYF. Here the CDR3 DNA reads TGTGCTAGTGGTTTGGTAGCGTCAGGGGTGGCAGATACGCAGTATTTT.

The rearrangement uses TRBV11-3 and TRBJ2-6, with 8 nucleotides matching TRBD1. CDR3 length equals 18 residues. Germline V gene lookup returns CDR1 SGHNT and CDR2 YENEEA. J lost 1 base, V lost 5 bases, and 10 bases had no gene match. In DNA form, the CDR3 reads TGTGCCAGCAGCCCAACAGGGGGAGTTAGGTCTGGGGCCAACGTCCTGACTTTC. Encoded protein: CASSPTGGVRSGANVLTF.

This clone was seen a single time. J is TRBJ2-5 and V is TRBV6-6; D is perhaps TRBD2 (7 bases). The CDR3 covers 11 residues. The ends were cut back, 11 bases at V and 1 base at J, with 8 bases in the middle. The germline V gene encodes CDR1 MNHNY and CDR2 SVGAGI (reference sequence). CDR3 region: CAGGAQETQYF. CDR3 nucleotide sequence: TGTGCCGGGGGGGCCCAAGAGACCCAGTACTTC.

This sequence joins TRBV19 and TRBJ1-4; tentative D call: TRBD1 (6 bases). CDR1 is LNHDA and CDR2 is SQIVND in the germline V gene (reference sequence). This CDR3 comprises 15 residues. The V end lost 1 base, the J end lost 2 bases, and 8 bases lay between the germline ends. In nucleotides, the CDR3 is TGTGCCAGTAGTATAGGCCAGGGGACTAATGAAAAACTGTTTTTT. Translating gives CASSIGQGTNEKLFF.

This chain joins TRBV19 and TRBJ2-1, with 9 bases identical to TRBD2. J was trimmed by 3 bases and V by 5 bases; bases with no gene match: 2. The CDR3 is made up of 14 amino acids. The germline gives CDR1 LNHDA, CDR2 SQIVND (reference sequence). CDR3 amino acids: CASSVAGDYNEQFF. Written as DNA, the CDR3 is TGTGCCAGTAGTGTAGCGGGGGACTACAATGAGCAGTTCTTC.

In its sample, this clone was seen a few times. The chain employs TRBV20-1 and TRBJ2-7; D might be TRBD2 (5 bases). CDR1 is DFQATT and CDR2 is SNEGSKA in the germline V gene (reference sequence). With 5 bases removed from V and 2 bases from J, the gap between germline ends came to 13 bases. This CDR3 has 13 residues. The CDR3 is CSARDYLTYEQYF. CDR3 DNA: TGCAGTGCTCGTGACTACCTTACCTACGAGCAGTACTTC.